This T cell receptor (beta chain) comes out of a study of CD8+ T cells in alopecia areata. The wider study: Female C3H/HeJ mice aged about 7-11 weeks received skin from spontaneously alopecic C3H/HeJ graft donors aged 6-12 months. Broader study findings: Normal scalp had lower clonality than lesional scalp, with alopecia totalis/universalis lesions showing this most strongly.

V trimming: 3 bases; J trimming: 0 bases; junction bases outside the gene matches: 3. Per the germline V gene, CDR1 is NSQYPW and CDR2 is LRSPGD (reference sequence). This CDR3 has 15 amino acids. Cells from pooled cutaneous lymph nodes were sorted by CD4, CD8alpha, NKG2D, NKG2ACE and other markers. RNA extraction was followed by reverse transcription into cDNA, which acted as the sequencing template. The method was immunoSEQ multiplex PCR; TCRdb's version includes in-frame clones alone and lacks a portion of them. The sample has approximately 300,000 clones, none seen only once; the top ten hold around 1.2%. This clone was picked up many times. As yet, its antigen is unknown. Gene names and germline match the mouse. The read gets to within 4 residues of the CDR3 end, and the germline J gene fills in the rest.

Sequenced sample: CD4+ T cells sorted from a lymph node. This chain joins TRBV1 and TRBJ1-2; 8 bases agree with TRBD1. The TCR comes from a C3H/HeJ mouse with alopecia areata. The strain's MHC haplotype is H2-k. The CDR3 reads CTCSAAGGTNSDYTF. The sequenced CDR3 bases are TGCACCTGCAGTGCGGCAGGGGGCACAAACTCC.